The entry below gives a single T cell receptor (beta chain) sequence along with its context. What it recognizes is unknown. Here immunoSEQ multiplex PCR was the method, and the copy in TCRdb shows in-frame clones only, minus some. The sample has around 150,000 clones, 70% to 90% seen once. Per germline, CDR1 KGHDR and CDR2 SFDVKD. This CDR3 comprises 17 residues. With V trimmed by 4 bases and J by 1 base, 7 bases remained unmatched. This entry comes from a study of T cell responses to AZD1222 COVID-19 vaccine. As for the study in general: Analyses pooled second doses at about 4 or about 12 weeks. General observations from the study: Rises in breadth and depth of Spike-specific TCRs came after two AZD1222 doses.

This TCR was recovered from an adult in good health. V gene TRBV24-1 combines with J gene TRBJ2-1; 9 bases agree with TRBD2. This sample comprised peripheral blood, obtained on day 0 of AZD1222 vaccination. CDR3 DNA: TGTGCCACCAGTGACCGTAGCGGGGGCTTATCCTACAATGAGCAGTTCTTC. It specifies CATSDRSGGLSYNEQFF.